Listed below are T cell receptor beta chains from one sample, sequenced in a study of blood T cell repertoires in COVID-19. TCRdb's copy holds only in-frame clones and misses some; the assay was immunoSEQ multiplex PCR. The sample has 150,000 to 200,000 clones; 80% to 90% are singletons. Sequencing was performed on peripheral blood. Every receptor here comes from a woman older than 75 with acute or convalescent COVID-19. CDR3s include the opening cysteine and the closing phenylalanine or tryptophan. D genes are given only for firm matches. The size of a clone is reported for some rows only, either as once, few or many, or as a class for expanded clones.

CASSQDGLAAETQYF	TGTGCCAGCAGCCAAGATGGACTAGCGGCGGAGACCCAGTACTTC	TRBV14	TRBD2	TRBJ2-5	.
CASSLSQSGTEQFF	TGTGCCAGCAGCCTTTCCCAGTCCGGGACAGAGCAGTTCTTC	TRBV7-9	.	TRBJ2-1	.
CASSVGQDQPQHF	TGTGCCAGTAGCGTTGGGCAGGATCAGCCCCAGCATTTT	TRBV19	.	TRBJ1-5	.
CSASQGYGKNIQYF	TGCAGTGCTAGTCAGGGATATGGCAAAAACATTCAGTACTTC	TRBV20-1	.	TRBJ2-4	.
CATSLRGDGYTF	TGTGCCACCAGCCTACGGGGTGATGGCTACACCTTC	TRBV15	.	TRBJ1-2	.
CAISPGTAFDTQYF	TGTGCCATCAGCCCGGGAACCGCATTTGATACGCAGTATTTT	TRBV10-3	.	TRBJ2-3	once
CASGDMGSSTDTQYF	TGCGCCAGCGGCGACATGGGTAGTAGCACAGATACGCAGTATTTT	TRBV5-1	.	TRBJ2-3	.
CASNVCGNQHF	TGTGCCAGCAATGTCTGCGGGAACCAGCATTTT	TRBV6-5	.	TRBJ1-5	.
CASSMTRQETQYF	TGTGCCAGCAGCATGACAAGACAAGAGACCCAGTACTTC	TRBV5-6	.	TRBJ2-5	.
CASSLMRGTNEKLFF	TGTGCCAGCAGCTTAATGAGAGGAACTAATGAAAAACTGTTTTTT	TRBV5-4	.	TRBJ1-4	.
CASSLAPGLAYNEQFF	TGCGCCAGCAGCTTGGCCCCGGGACTAGCCTACAATGAGCAGTTCTTC	TRBV5-1	TRBD2	TRBJ2-1	.
CASSMTGSTDTQYF	TGTGCCAGTAGTATGACAGGGTCCACAGATACGCAGTATTTT	TRBV19	TRBD1	TRBJ2-3	.
CASSLVRSQGFPYGYTF	TGTGCCAGCAGCCTAGTGCGTTCACAGGGATTTCCCTATGGCTACACCTTC	TRBV7-2	.	TRBJ1-2	.
CASKRSGGGSNQPQHF	TGCGCCAGCAAGAGGAGTGGTGGAGGGAGCAATCAGCCCCAGCATTTT	TRBV10-2	.	TRBJ1-5	few
CASRRPAVGLEQYF	TGTGCCAGCAGGCGCCCGGCGGTAGGTTTAGAGCAGTACTTC	TRBV11-2	.	TRBJ2-7	.
CASSPTSGRSWNEQFF	TGTGCCAGCAGCCCGACTAGCGGGAGGTCCTGGAATGAGCAGTTCTTC	TRBV3-1/TRBV3-2	TRBD2	TRBJ2-1	.
CASSVGQGNQPQHF	TGTGCCAGCAGTGTGGGACAGGGGAATCAGCCCCAGCATTTT	TRBV2	TRBD1	TRBJ1-5	.
CASSLRAGSTDTQYF	TGTGCTAGCAGCTTAAGAGCGGGGTCCACAGATACGCAGTATTTT	TRBV7-7	TRBD2	TRBJ2-3	.
CASGTGANTEAFF	TGTGCCAGCGGGACAGGGGCGAACACTGAAGCTTTCTTT	TRBV2	TRBD1	TRBJ1-1	.
CASSFTRGYEAFF	TGTGCCAGCAGTTTTACCAGGGGGTATGAAGCTTTCTTT	TRBV28	TRBD1	TRBJ1-1	few
CASSPWDRDYEQYF	TGTGCCAGCAGCCCCTGGGACAGGGACTACGAGCAGTACTTC	TRBV5-6	TRBD1	TRBJ2-7	.
CASSEASGVAGANVLTF	TGTGCCAGCAGTGAAGCTTCAGGGGTGGCAGGGGCCAACGTCCTGACTTTC	TRBV2	.	TRBJ2-6	many
CASGQEVLENQPQHF	TGTGCCAGCGGACAGGAGGTGCTTGAAAATCAGCCCCAGCATTTT	TRBV6-5	TRBD1	TRBJ1-5	.
CASSQDRTSGGHTDTQYF	TGTGCCAGCAGCCAAGACAGGACTAGCGGGGGACACACAGATACGCAGTATTTT	TRBV3-1/TRBV3-2	TRBD2	TRBJ2-3	.
CASSLDGFNQPQHF	TGTGCCAGCAGCTTAGACGGGTTCAATCAGCCCCAGCATTTT	TRBV7-9	.	TRBJ1-5	.
CSVETANSGANVLTF	TGCAGCGTGGAGACAGCCAACTCTGGGGCCAACGTCCTGACTTTC	TRBV29-1	.	TRBJ2-6	.
CASSQDPGGSGNTIYF	TGCGCCAGCAGCCAAGATCCGGGGGGCTCTGGAAACACCATATATTTT	TRBV4-1	.	TRBJ1-3	.
CASSPGTGQGKLFF	TGTGCCAGCAGCCCTGGGACAGGTCAGGGGAAACTGTTTTTT	TRBV3-1/TRBV3-2	TRBD1	TRBJ1-4	.
CASSPGLAEEQYF	TGTGCCAGCAGCCCCGGACTAGCGGAAGAGCAGTACTTC	TRBV5-4	TRBD2	TRBJ2-7	few
CATSRDRRQYYGYTF	TGTGCCACCAGCAGAGATAGGCGGCAGTACTATGGCTACACCTTC	TRBV15	.	TRBJ1-2	.
CASSRDYTDTQYF	TGTGCCAGCAGTCGGGACTACACAGATACGCAGTATTTT	TRBV6-4	TRBD2	TRBJ2-3	.
CASSKGNVLRSPLHF	TGTGCCAGCAGCAAAGGGAACGTCCTGAGGTCACCCCTCCACTTT	TRBV3-1/TRBV3-2	.	TRBJ1-6	.
CASSMGGLMNTEAFF	TGTGCCAGTAGTATGGGTGGGCTCATGAACACTGAAGCTTTCTTT	TRBV19	.	TRBJ1-1	.
CASSTLAALDYGYTF	TGTGCCAGTAGTACTCTGGCAGCCCTAGACTATGGCTACACCTTC	TRBV19	.	TRBJ1-2	.
CASSYGGGTYEQYF	TGTGCCAGCAGTTACGGGGGGGGGACCTACGAGCAGTACTTC	TRBV6-5	TRBD2	TRBJ2-7	.
CAISDSIGNQPQHF	TGTGCCATCAGTGACAGTATTGGCAATCAGCCCCAGCATTTT	TRBV10-3	.	TRBJ1-5	once
CASRENNEQFF	TGCGCCAGCAGGGAGAACAATGAGCAGTTCTTC	TRBV5-1	.	TRBJ2-1	.
CASSQRFGGLAGARLVDEQFF	TGTGCCAGCTCACAGCGCTTCGGCGGACTAGCGGGAGCTCGTTTGGTGGATGAGCAGTTCTTC	TRBV18	TRBD2	TRBJ2-1	.
CATSGTEPEAFF	TGTGCCACCTCCGGGACAGAACCCGAAGCTTTCTTT	TRBV10-3	TRBD1	TRBJ1-1	.
CASSPLPDLTGALDGYTF	TGCGCCAGCAGCCCTCTTCCGGACCTAACAGGGGCCCTCGATGGCTACACCTTC	TRBV5-1	TRBD1	TRBJ1-2	.
CASSLTGLYEQYF	TGTGCCAGCAGTTTAACGGGACTCTACGAGCAGTACTTC	TRBV28	.	TRBJ2-7	.
CASSRNRVPDTQYF	TGTGCCAGCTCTCGAAACAGAGTCCCAGATACGCAGTATTTT	TRBV6-5	.	TRBJ2-3	.
CAITGSGNTIYF	TGTGCCATCACGGGCTCTGGAAACACCATATATTTT	TRBV10-3	.	TRBJ1-3	.
CASSLFPLNEKLFF	TGTGCCAGCAGCTTGTTCCCGTTAAATGAAAAACTGTTTTTT	TRBV7-2	.	TRBJ1-4	.